Each of the 3 T cell receptor beta chains below was sequenced from the same sample in a study of human T cells and chemical hapten exposure. The time point was: pre-sensitization, week 0. Noted treatment: therapeutic diphenylcyclopropenone sensitization with weekly scalp DPC. TCRdb passed the RACE reads through MiXCR, listing each CDR3 protein once. Here the sample spans under 400,000 distinct CDR3 sequences, less than 6.5% being singletons. This specimen was whole blood, taken in connection with sensitization to the hapten diphenylcyclopropenone (DPC). The origin of the receptors is a woman in her 50s with alopecia areata. Some clones in this sample may be carry-over from other donors' samples.

This clonotype was counted between two and nine times. The J gene is TRBJ1-1, the V gene TRBV18, with D hard to call. CDR1 is KGHSH and CDR2 is LQKENI in the germline V gene. V dropped 3 bases and J dropped 1 base, with 9 bases sitting between them. The CDR3 is 14 amino acids. CDR3 DNA sequence: TGTGCCAGCTCACCGCAGACGGCGAACACTGAAGCTTTCTTT. Amino acid sequence: CASSPQTANTEAFF.

This clonotype was counted many times. The chain is built from TRBV5-1 and TRBJ2-3; 10 bases are a match to TRBD2. Germline assignment: CDR1 SGHRS and CDR2 YFSETQ. Losses at the gene ends were 4 bases for V and 7 bases for J; bases not matched to a gene: 15. This CDR3 comprises 17 residues. The CDR3 here is CASSKSTSGRVQNTQYF. CDR3 DNA sequence: TGCGCCAGCAGCAAGTCTACGAGCGGGAGGGTCCAGAATACGCAGTATTTT.

This clonotype has a count of ten or more. V and J are TRBV20-1 and TRBJ2-3, with a weak D call TRBD2 (6 bases). The V gene's germline CDR1 is DFQATT and CDR2 SNEGSKA (reference sequence). This CDR3 spans 11 amino acids. Trimming took 6 bases from V and 8 from J, leaving 12 bases between them. The CDR3 loop reads CSAPSVGTQYF. For the CDR3, the DNA is TGCAGTGCCCCTAGCGTTGGTACGCAGTATTTT.